The clone carrying this T cell receptor beta chain was counted ten times or more. The germline gene is not matched at one end of the junction; a read error may be the cause. The source of the sample is a study of early T cells in non-severe SARS-CoV-2 infection. The CDR3 has 12 residues. Germline CDR1 LGHNT, CDR2 FRNRAP. TCRdb re-called the 5' RACE reads through MiXCR, storing one row per CDR3 protein. This table has fewer than 80,000 distinct CDR3 sequences, 9.5% appearing once. The TCR sequence derives from an adult who was a healthcare worker with PCR-confirmed SARS-CoV-2 infection or an uninfected control (not recorded which). The chain couples TRBV12-5 to TRBJ2-1; D perhaps matches TRBD2 (6 bases). Sequencing input: whole blood. In DNA, the CDR3 is TGTGCTAGTGGTTTGGTACGGAGGGGCCCGGTCTTC. It is translated as CASGLVRRGPVF.